The source of this T cell receptor beta chain is a study of cytomegalovirus exposure and HLA in healthy donors. Study-level results: The study listed roughly 150 cytomegalovirus-associated TCR beta chains. An analysis was carried out at a later point. It showed that HLA-associated TCR beta chains were more clonally expanded than equally common non-associated chains. Presence/absence analysis assumed near-uniform sequencing depth across donors.

Note on this clone: Its specificity is unknown.

Both 60 Vbeta primers and 13 Jbeta primers went into the PCR. TCRdb's table, derived via immunoSEQ multiplex PCR, lists solely in-frame clones and lacks some. The profile covers roughly 200,000 clones, with around three quarters appearing a single time and around 5.7% taken by the ten largest. The sequence came from a man aged 35-49 years in good health and CMV-seronegative. The sequencing input was PBMCs.

The DNA for the CDR3 is TGTGCCAGCAGTTACTCGAATTCAGGGAAAGAGACCCAGTACTTC. It yields the protein CASSYSNSGKETQYF. The chain combines TRBV6-5 with TRBJ2-5; D is perhaps TRBD1 (5 bases). This CDR3 comprises 15 residues. Germline CDR1 and CDR2: MNHEY and SVGAGI. Between the trimmed V and J ends, which lost 0 bases and 3 bases, there was a span of 11 bases.